This T cell receptor beta chain stems from a study of blood T cell repertoires in COVID-19. Study information: The analysed material was cDNA or gDNA that came from T cells, B-cell-depleted T cells, or PBMCs.

In the authors' workflow: Reference gene primer amplification gave nucleated cell count estimates. Sequenced by immunoSEQ multiplex PCR; TCRdb stores in-frame clones only, minus some. V and J calls and clone size are as listed in that table; D and trimming were resolved from the DNA. The sample gives 100,000 to 150,000 clones, approximately 89% of which show up once; roughly 3% is in the top ten. The germline CDR1 and CDR2 sequences are SGDLS and YYNGEE. Losses at the gene ends were 6 bases for V and 0 bases for J; bases not matched to a gene: 4. There are 14 residues in the CDR3. Patients at the Seattle site were enrolled during active infection and followed longitudinally.

The origin of this receptor is a woman older than 75 with COVID-19, enrolled during active disease. The chain uses TRBV9 and TRBJ2-3, with TRBD2 matching 7 bases. The sample taken for sequencing was peripheral blood. In DNA form, the CDR3 reads TGTGCCAGCACCGAAGCGGGAAGCACAGATACGCAGTATTTT. It codes for CASTEAGSTDTQYF.